The 21 T cell receptor beta chains given below trace back to one sample, sequenced in a study of glioma-infiltrating T cells after dendritic cell vaccination. The time point was: after dendritic cell vaccination, including at tumor progression/relapse. Method: immunoSEQ multiplex PCR; TCRdb's copy keeps in-frame clones and lacks some. The table lists tens of thousands of clones, over 75% of them singletons. The source material was blood, sampled after dendritic cell vaccination. These TCRs come from a human donor with glioblastoma.

The chain links TRBV19 to TRBJ1-1; D perhaps matches TRBD1 (5 bases). The germline V gene encodes CDR1 LNHDA and CDR2 SQIVND (reference sequence). CDR3 length: 15 residues. The V gene lost 5 bases and the J gene lost 1 base, with 14 bases spanning the gap. DNA of the CDR3: TGTGCCAGTAGTCAACCCGACGGACAGAACACTGAAGCTTTCTTT. Translating it yields CASSQPDGQNTEAFF.

The sample holds one count of this clone. The chain carries TRBV18 and TRBJ1-3; D gene ambiguous. The V gene lost 0 bases and the J gene lost 2 bases, with 14 bases spanning the gap. Per the germline V gene, CDR1 is KGHSH and CDR2 is LQKENI. The length of the CDR3 is 17 residues. The CDR3 DNA reads as TGTGCCAGCTCACCACCGGAGGGAAGTGGCGCTGGAAACACCATATATTTT. Protein sequence: CASSPPEGSGAGNTIYF. The full variable domain, completed using reference TRBV18 and TRBJ1-3, is NAGVMQNPRHLVRRRGQEARLRCSPMKGHSHVYWYRQLPEEGLKFMVYLQKENIIDESGMPKERFSAEFPKEGPSILRIQQVVRGDSAAYFCASSPPEGSGAGNTIYFGEGSWLTVV.

This clone occurred once. The chain carries TRBV5-1 and TRBJ2-1; TRBD2 matches 8 bases. V lost 0 bases, J lost 0 bases, and 2 bases stayed unmatched. CDR1 and CDR2 from the germline V gene are SGHRS and YFSETQ. The CDR3 length is 16 residues. The DNA for the CDR3 is TGCGCCAGCAGCTTGGCGGGGGGGTTCTCCTACAATGAGCAGTTCTTC. Its protein product is CASSLAGGFSYNEQFF.

The count of this clone is one. Other DNA sequences within the sample encode an identical CDR3. This rearrangement joins TRBV18 to TRBJ2-3, with 7 bases aligning to TRBD2. This CDR3 contains 16 residues. Germline values: CDR1 KGHSH, CDR2 LQKENI. V lost 2 bases and J lost 0; bases outside the gene matches: 5. The CDR3 protein is CASSPLAGSSTDTQYF. In DNA, the CDR3 is TGTGCCAGCTCACCATTAGCGGGCTCTAGCACAGATACGCAGTATTTT.

The V and J genes are TRBV27 and TRBJ2-7, with 9 bases that match TRBD1. Germline values: CDR1 MNHEY, CDR2 SMNVEV (reference sequence). V was clipped by 4 bases and J by 2 bases; unmatched bases: 3. This CDR3 region has 14 residues. The CDR3, as DNA: TGTGCCAGCAGTTGGGACAGGGTTGCCTACGAGCAGTACTTC. Its protein is CASSWDRVAYEQYF.

This sequence joins TRBV30 and TRBJ2-7, with 11 bases matching TRBD1. The J segment lost 2 bases and the V segment lost 2 bases, leaving 2 bases of the junction unmatched. The length of the CDR3 is 14 residues. The V gene's germline CDR1 is GTSNPN and CDR2 SVGIG (reference sequence). The CDR3 region has the DNA TGTGCCTGGAGTCCGGGACAGGGGGCCTACGAGCAGTACTTC. The encoded protein is CAWSPGQGAYEQYF.

V usage is TRBV19 and J usage is TRBJ1-2; D ambiguous. The CDR3 spans 14 residues. The V gene's germline CDR1 is LNHDA and CDR2 SQIVND (reference sequence). Trimming shortened V by 5 bases and J by 5 bases, and 15 bases separated the two germline ends. The CDR3: CASSRGDDRYGYTF. CDR3 nucleotides: TGTGCCAGTAGTCGCGGAGACGACCGGTATGGCTACACCTTC.

This chain uses TRBV5-6 with TRBJ2-3, with D possibly TRBD1 on 5 matching bases. V was clipped by 1 base and J by 1 base, with 10 bases between them. From germline, CDR1 is SGHDT and CDR2 YYEEEE. The CDR3 contains 15 residues. CDR3 in amino acids: CASSLSGRGTDTQYF. The DNA for the CDR3 is TGTGCCAGCAGCTTGTCAGGGCGCGGCACAGATACGCAGTATTTT.

This chain connects TRBV19 to TRBJ2-7; possibly TRBD2 for D (7 bases). Deletions cut 5 bases from V and 5 bases from J, with 16 bases between. Germline loops: CDR1 LNHDA, CDR2 SQIVND (reference sequence). This CDR3 contains 14 residues. CDR3 sequence reads: CASSDWGGLDEQYF. The CDR3 bases are TGTGCCAGTAGTGATTGGGGGGGCCTTGACGAGCAGTACTTC. Looking up the rest from reference TRBV19 and TRBJ2-7 gives the full variable domain: DGGITQSPKYLFRKEGQNVTLSCEQNLNHDAMYWYRQDPGQGLRLIYYSQIVNDFQKGDIAEGYSVSREKKESFPLTVTSAQKNPTAFYLCASSDWGGLDEQYFGPGTRLTVT.

The chain employs TRBV5-1 and TRBJ2-1; TRBD2 agrees at 10 bases. In germline, CDR1 is SGHRS, CDR2 YFSETQ. The CDR3 runs 14 residues. The J segment lost 8 bases and the V segment lost 4 bases, leaving 6 bases of the junction unmatched. The CDR3 spells CASSTVAGGDEQFF. CDR3 nucleotide sequence: TGCGCCAGCAGCACCGTAGCGGGAGGCGATGAGCAGTTCTTC.

Only a few counts were recorded for this clone. The V gene is TRBV11-3, the J gene TRBJ2-7; no reliable D call. The CDR3 length is 12 residues. The germline V gene has CDR1 SGHNT and CDR2 YENEEA. V dropped 0 bases and J dropped 3 bases, with 3 bases sitting between them. DNA for the CDR3: TGTGCCAGCAGCTTAGACGGCTACGAGCAGTACTTC. It yields the protein CASSLDGYEQYF.

The chain carries TRBV2 and TRBJ1-3, with D possibly TRBD1 on 5 matching bases. The CDR3 is made up of 13 amino acids. The V end lost 8 bases, the J end lost 9 bases, and 17 bases lay between the germline ends. Germline V CDR1 and CDR2: SNHLY, FYNNEI. The CDR3 spells CASGGVKESTIYF. CDR3 bases: TGTGCCAGCGGGGGGGTTAAGGAAAGCACCATATATTTT.

The chain joins TRBV5-1 to TRBJ2-1; TRBD2 agrees at 9 bases. In germline, CDR1 is SGHRS, CDR2 YFSETQ. V was pared by 3 bases and J by 6 bases, with 13 bases of the junction left unmatched. The CDR3 length is 17 residues. CDR3 in amino acids: CASSYLQSGGTGNEQFF. In nucleotides, the CDR3 is TGCGCCAGCAGCTACCTACAAAGCGGGGGGACCGGCAATGAGCAGTTCTTC.

The chain is built from TRBV19 and TRBJ1-5; 11 bases are shared with TRBD1. This CDR3 region has 15 residues. Trimming removed 8 bases from V and 6 bases from J; junction bases left unmatched: 9. CDR1 is LNHDA and CDR2 is SQIVND in the germline V gene (reference sequence). The CDR3 sequence is CASSPRTGGFQPQHF. The DNA of the CDR3 is TGTGCCAGTTCCCCCCGGACAGGGGGCTTTCAGCCCCAGCATTTT. The full variable domain, in which reference TRBV19 and TRBJ1-5 provide the parts outside the CDR3, is DGGITQSPKYLFRKEGQNVTLSCEQNLNHDAMYWYRQDPGQGLRLIYYSQIVNDFQKGDIAEGYSVSREKKESFPLTVTSAQKNPTAFYLCASSPRTGGFQPQHFGDGTRLSIL.

Details on this clone: Germline and junction disagree at one end, which may indicate a read error. The V and J genes are TRBV7-7 and TRBJ2-5; tentatively, D is TRBD2 (5 bases). CDR1 is SSHAT, CDR2 FNYEAQ, per germline (reference sequence). The CDR3 consists of 14 residues. The CDR3 loop is CASSGLLGQETQYF. CDR3 bases: TGTGCTAGCAGCGGCTTACTAGGCCAAGAGACCCAGTACTTC.

The V gene is TRBV7-9, the J gene TRBJ2-2; D unclear. Germline assignment: CDR1 SEHNR and CDR2 FQNEAQ (reference sequence). The CDR3 consists of 12 residues. V dropped 2 bases and J dropped 7 bases, with 5 bases sitting between them. The CDR3 sequence is CASSLTIGELFF. The CDR3 DNA follows: TGTGCCAGCAGCTTAACAATCGGGGAGCTGTTTTTT.

V is TRBV7-2 and J is TRBJ2-1; the D gene is possibly TRBD2 (5 bases). This CDR3 contains 14 residues. Trimming pared 1 base from V and 3 bases from J, leaving 7 bases between. Per the germline V gene, CDR1 is SGHTA and CDR2 is FQGNSA. The DNA of the CDR3 is TGTGCCAGCAGCTTAGGAGCGGTCTACAATGAGCAGTTCTTC. It yields the protein CASSLGAVYNEQFF.

The chain uses TRBV6-6 and TRBJ2-5, with D perhaps matching TRBD1 (5 bases). Between the trimmed V and J ends, which lost 0 bases and 1 base, there was a span of 6 bases. Germline CDR1 and CDR2: MNHNY and SVGAGI (reference sequence). The CDR3 spans 14 residues. CDR3 in amino acids: CASSYSDIQETQYF. In DNA, the CDR3 is TGTGCCAGCAGTTACTCGGACATCCAAGAGACCCAGTACTTC.

This clone was observed a single time. DNA of the CDR3: TGTGCCAGCTCCCTTCTACAGGGGTACGGGGACACTGAAGCTTTCTTT. This translates into CASSLLQGYGDTEAFF. This chain links TRBV18 with TRBJ1-1; 7 nucleotides match TRBD1. Germline lookup yields CDR1 KGHSH and CDR2 LQKENI. The CDR3 totals 16 residues. V lost 6 bases and J lost 3; bases outside the gene matches: 13.

The gene calls are TRBV25-1 and TRBJ2-7, with a possible D match to TRBD1 (5 bases). Germline CDR1 and CDR2: MGHDK and SYGVNS. Trimming removed 4 bases from V and 3 bases from J, with 10 bases in between. The CDR3 sequence is 13 residues long. Here the CDR3 DNA reads TGTGCCAGCAGTGGCTCAGGGCGCTACGAGCAGTACTTC. This encodes CASSGSGRYEQYF.

The chain recombines TRBV18 with TRBJ1-1; D is uncertain. This CDR3 is built from 13 residues. The germline CDR1 and CDR2 sequences are KGHSH and LQKENI. V lost 0 bases, J lost 3 bases, and 5 bases lay in between. CDR3 nucleotide sequence: TGTGCCAGCTCACCACCGTTCTACACTGAAGCTTTCTTT. Encoded protein: CASSPPFYTEAFF.